This T cell receptor beta chain comes out of a study of siplizumab effects on memory and regulatory T cells. General study points: In controls, 26.9% of mappable alloreactive CD4+ clones were Treg-derived on average, versus roughly 63% with siplizumab.

Trimming took off 2 bases at V and 4 bases at J, with 15 bases between the two ends. The CDR3 runs to 15 residues. CDR1 and CDR2 (germline): SNHLY, FYNNEI. Details on this clone: Antigen unknown.

Assay: immunoSEQ multiplex PCR; the TCRdb copy retains only in-frame clones and omits some. The profile shows roughly 82,000 clones, roughly 90% of them singletons. The source material was Tregs sorted from blood. This chain connects TRBV2 to TRBJ2-7, with D perhaps TRBD1 or TRBD2 (5 bases each). This sequence was found in a human donor in good health. The CDR3 is CASSERGEQRYEQYF. The CDR3 DNA is TGTGCCAGCAGTGAAAGAGGGGAACAGAGATACGAGCAGTACTTC.